The entry that follows covers one TCR beta chain sequence. This entry is derived from a study of cytotoxic CD8 clonotypes in ibrutinib-treated CLL. The intended depth for sequencing was 1 in 200,000 to 1 in 1 million T cells. Some clones are missing from TCRdb's copy, which holds only in-frame ones; the method was immunoSEQ multiplex PCR. The table lists approximately 190,000 clones, approximately 75% of them singletons. Trimming took off 7 bases at V and 3 bases at J, with 16 bases between the two ends. The CDR3 is 15 amino acids. CDR1 ENHRY and CDR2 SYGVKD come from the germline V gene. The rearrangement uses TRBV10-3 and TRBJ1-3, with D perhaps matching TRBD1 (5 bases). The source is a human donor with chronic lymphocytic leukemia. The sample consisted of PBMCs, taken after 12 months of ibrutinib treatment. The CDR3 DNA follows: TGTGCCATCACCGGTGGGGGGACTTTTGGAAACACCATATATTTT. This sequence encodes CAITGGGTFGNTIYF.